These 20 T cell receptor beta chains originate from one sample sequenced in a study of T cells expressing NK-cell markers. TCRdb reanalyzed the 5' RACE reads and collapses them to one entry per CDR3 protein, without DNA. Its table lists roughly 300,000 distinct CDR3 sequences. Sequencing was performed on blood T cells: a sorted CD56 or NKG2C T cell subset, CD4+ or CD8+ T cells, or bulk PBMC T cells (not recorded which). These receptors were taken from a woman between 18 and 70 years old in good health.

This chain's CDR3 is CAISPGQNEKLFF. V and J are TRBV10-3 and TRBJ1-4; TCRdb returns TRBD1, unconfirmable since there is no DNA. In germline, CDR1 is ENHRY, CDR2 SYGVKD. This CDR3 has 13 residues.

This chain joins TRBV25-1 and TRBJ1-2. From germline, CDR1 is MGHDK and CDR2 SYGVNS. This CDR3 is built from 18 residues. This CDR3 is CASPREGRLHLRFGDPFF.

The CDR3 loop reads CASSPPGQSTGNTIYF. The J gene is TRBJ1-3, the V gene TRBV7-2; the D gene TCRdb calls, TRBD1, cannot be checked with no DNA. The germline CDR1 and CDR2 sequences are SGHTA and FQGNSA. The CDR3 runs to 16 residues.

This chain's CDR3 is CSASYLERADTQYF. The chain couples TRBV20-1 to TRBJ2-3; TCRdb outputs TRBD2, but without DNA this stays unchecked. The germline V gene has CDR1 DFQATT and CDR2 SNEGSKA (reference sequence). The length of the CDR3 is 14 residues.

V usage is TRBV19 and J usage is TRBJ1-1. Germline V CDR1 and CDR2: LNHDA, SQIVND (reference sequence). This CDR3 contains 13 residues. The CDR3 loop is CASNRQENTEAFF. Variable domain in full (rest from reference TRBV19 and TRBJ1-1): DGGITQSPKYLFRKEGQNVTLSCEQNLNHDAMYWYRQDPGQGLRLIYYSQIVNDFQKGDIAEGYSVSREKKESFPLTVTSAQKNPTAFYLCASNRQENTEAFFGQGTRLTVV.

The CDR3 protein is CASSPGQGVYEQFF. The chain couples TRBV5-1 to TRBJ2-1; TCRdb designates TRBD1, a call that cannot be tested without DNA. The CDR3 has 14 residues. The V gene's germline CDR1 is SGHRS and CDR2 YFSETQ.

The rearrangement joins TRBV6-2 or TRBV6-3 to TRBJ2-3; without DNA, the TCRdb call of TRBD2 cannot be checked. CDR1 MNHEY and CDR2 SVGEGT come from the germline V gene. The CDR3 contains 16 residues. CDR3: CASNHPSGESRNTQYF.

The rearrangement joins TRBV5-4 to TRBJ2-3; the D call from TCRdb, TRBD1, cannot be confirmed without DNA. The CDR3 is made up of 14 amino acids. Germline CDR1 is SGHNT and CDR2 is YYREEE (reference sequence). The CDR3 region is CASSSRTGEDTQYF.

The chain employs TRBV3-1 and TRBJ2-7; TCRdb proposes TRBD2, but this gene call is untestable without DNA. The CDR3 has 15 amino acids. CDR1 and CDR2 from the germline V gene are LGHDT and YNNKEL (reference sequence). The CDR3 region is CASSQLAGDTYEQYF.

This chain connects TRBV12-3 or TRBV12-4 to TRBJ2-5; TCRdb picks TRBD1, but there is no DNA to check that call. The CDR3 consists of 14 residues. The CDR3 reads CASSGAGVGETQYF.

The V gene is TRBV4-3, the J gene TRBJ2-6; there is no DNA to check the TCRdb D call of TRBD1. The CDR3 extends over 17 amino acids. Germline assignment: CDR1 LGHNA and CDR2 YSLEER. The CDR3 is CASSQDRGQSGANVLTF.

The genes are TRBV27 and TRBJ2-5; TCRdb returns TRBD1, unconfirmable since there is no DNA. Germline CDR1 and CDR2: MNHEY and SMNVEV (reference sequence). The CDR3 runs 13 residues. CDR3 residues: CASSLAPPGAQYF.

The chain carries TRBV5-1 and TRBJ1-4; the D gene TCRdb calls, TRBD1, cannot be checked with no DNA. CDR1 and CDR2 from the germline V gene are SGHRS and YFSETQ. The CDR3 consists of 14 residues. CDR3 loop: CASSRGAGNEKLFF.

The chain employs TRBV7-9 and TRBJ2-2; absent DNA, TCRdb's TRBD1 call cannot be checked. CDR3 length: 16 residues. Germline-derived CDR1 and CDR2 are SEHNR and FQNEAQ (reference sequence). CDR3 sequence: CASSPLGQGAPGELFF.

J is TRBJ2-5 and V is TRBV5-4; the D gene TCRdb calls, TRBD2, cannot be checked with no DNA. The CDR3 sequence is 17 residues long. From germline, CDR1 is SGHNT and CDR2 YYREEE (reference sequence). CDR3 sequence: CASSFPGQSSGGQTQYF.

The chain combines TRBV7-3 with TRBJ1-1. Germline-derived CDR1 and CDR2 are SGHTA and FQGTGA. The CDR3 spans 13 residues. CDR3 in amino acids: CASRLGPNTEAFF.

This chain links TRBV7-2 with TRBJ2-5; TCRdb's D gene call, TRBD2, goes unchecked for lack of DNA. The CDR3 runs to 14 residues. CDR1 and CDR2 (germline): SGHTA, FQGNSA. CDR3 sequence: CASSAGLASETQYF.

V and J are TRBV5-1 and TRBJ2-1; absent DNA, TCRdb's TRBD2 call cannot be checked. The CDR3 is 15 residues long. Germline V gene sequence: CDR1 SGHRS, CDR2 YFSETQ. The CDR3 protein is CASSQAGGISYEQFF.

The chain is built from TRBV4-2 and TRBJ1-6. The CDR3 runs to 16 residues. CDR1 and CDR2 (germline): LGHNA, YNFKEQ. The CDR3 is CASSQASSGGGSPLHF.

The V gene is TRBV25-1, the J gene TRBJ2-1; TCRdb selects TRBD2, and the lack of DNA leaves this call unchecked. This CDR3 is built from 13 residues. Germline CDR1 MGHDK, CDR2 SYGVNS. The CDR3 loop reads CASKGAGVSEQFF.